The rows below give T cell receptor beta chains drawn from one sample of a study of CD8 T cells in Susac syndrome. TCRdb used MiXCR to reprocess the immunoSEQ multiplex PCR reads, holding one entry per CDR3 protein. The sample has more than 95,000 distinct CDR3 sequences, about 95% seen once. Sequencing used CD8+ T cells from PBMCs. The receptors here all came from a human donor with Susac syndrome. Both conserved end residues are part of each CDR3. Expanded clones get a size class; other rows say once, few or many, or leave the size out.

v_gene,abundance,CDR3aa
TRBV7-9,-,CASSPQNEAFF
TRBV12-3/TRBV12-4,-,CASSETEPNFYGYTF
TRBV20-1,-,CSARDIERFNEQFF
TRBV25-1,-,CASSDEAGTSGLSYNEQFF
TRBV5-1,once,CASSLGGAGRYEQYF
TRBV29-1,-,CSGLTGYTEAFF
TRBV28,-,CASSPDRGTYEQYF
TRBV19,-,CASSASPGTRYNEQFF
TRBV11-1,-,CASSFGTGDTEAFF
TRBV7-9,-,CASSLSAGATEAFF
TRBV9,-,CASSVIAGKTQYF
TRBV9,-,CASSVSIGQPYGYTF
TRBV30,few,CASGGSTDTQYF
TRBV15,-,CATSRRRDPGVDIQYF
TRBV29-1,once,CSVEGGGLAGVSSF
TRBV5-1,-,CASSLGSHEQFF
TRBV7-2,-,CASSPTPMNTEAFF
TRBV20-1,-,CSARDQGQGAYEQYF
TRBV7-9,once,CASSYDSEETQYF
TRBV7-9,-,CASSLALRGRSYEQYF
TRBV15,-,CATSSGSYNEQFF
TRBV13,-,CASSSADTQYF
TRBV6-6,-,CASGARMVNTEAFF
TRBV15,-,CATSKLSYNEQFF
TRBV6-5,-,CASSYAGPGDEQFF
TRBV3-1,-,CASSQDRPGETQYF
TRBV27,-,CASSYRERSSYNEQFF
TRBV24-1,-,CATSDFRGNTEAFF
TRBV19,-,CASSSQLLNTEAFF
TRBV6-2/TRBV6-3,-,CASSYRGGESYNEQFF
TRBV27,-,CASSLIASGRQFF
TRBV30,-,CAWSAGRNTEAFF
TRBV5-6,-,CASSLAQNEAFF
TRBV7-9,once,CASSPRGASTDTQYF
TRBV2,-,CASSRGQGPGNTIYF
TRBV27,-,CASGTGLVPYEQYF
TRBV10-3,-,CAISDPTGERGNEQFF
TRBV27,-,CASGTGPQRGTGELFF
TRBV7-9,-,CASSPRDRPYGYTF
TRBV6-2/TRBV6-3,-,CASQEGRGAEAFF
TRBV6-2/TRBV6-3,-,CASSLADTYEQYF
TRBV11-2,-,CASRRLQGGPLSYNEQFF
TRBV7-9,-,CASSPQPGQSSGANVLTF
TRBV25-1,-,CASTYGTEQYF
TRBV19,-,CASTEQLRDRTGELFF
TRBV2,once,CASSEAGGGQYNEQFF
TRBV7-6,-,CASSLEVGGGVSEQYF
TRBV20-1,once,CSARAGGGWNEQFF
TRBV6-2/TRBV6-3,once,CASTLSGENTEAFF
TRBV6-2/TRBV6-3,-,CASSPTVGDYNEQFF
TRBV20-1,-,CSARDLGDDSYEQYF